Below, 14 T cell receptor beta chains from the same sample are listed, as sequenced in a study of shared clonotypes between healthy human individuals. Generated by immunoSEQ multiplex PCR, the TCRdb table keeps only in-frame clones and is missing some. The sample lists roughly 2,300,000 clones; just under 95% were seen once. The specimen sequenced was naive CD4+ T cells from PBMCs. The subset denotes: CD45RA+ positively selected. These receptors all come from a young man in good health. Some clones in this sample may be carry-over from other donors' samples.

The V gene is TRBV7-2, the J gene TRBJ2-5; maybe TRBD1 (7 bases). Trimming removed 5 bases from V and 5 bases from J, with 15 bases in between. CDR3 size: 14 residues. Germline V gene sequence: CDR1 SGHTA, CDR2 FQGNSA. CDR3 sequence: CASSVSEGAETQYF. Here the CDR3 DNA reads TGTGCCAGCAGCGTGTCGGAGGGGGCGGAGACCCAGTACTTC.

The genes are TRBV25-1 and TRBJ1-2; weak D call: TRBD1 (6 bases). The CDR3 consists of 11 residues. From germline, CDR1 is MGHDK and CDR2 SYGVNS. Trimming left V 7 bases short and J 6 bases short, with 9 bases between. CDR3 in amino acids: CASKGTNGYTF. As DNA, the CDR3 is TGTGCCAGCAAGGGGACAAATGGCTACACCTTC.

The gene calls are TRBV5-6 and TRBJ2-7; 13 nucleotides line up with TRBD2. Germline CDR1 is SGHDT and CDR2 is YYEEEE. The CDR3 has 18 residues. V was pared by 2 bases and J by 3 bases, with 11 bases of the junction left unmatched. In DNA, the CDR3 is TGTGCCAGCAGCTTAACCGGACTAGCGGGAGTTATGCTCTACGAGCAGTACTTC. It encodes CASSLTGLAGVMLYEQYF.

This clone was detected only once. V gene TRBV18 combines with J gene TRBJ1-2; D may be TRBD1 (5 bases). Germline-derived CDR1 and CDR2 are KGHSH and LQKENI. V lost 3 bases and J 8 bases, leaving 10 bases between the germline ends. The CDR3 runs to 12 residues. CDR3 amino acids: CASSPRDSGYTF. The CDR3 coding sequence is TGTGCCAGCTCACCTCGGGACTCCGGCTACACCTTC.

Concerning this clone: The junction departs from germline at one end; a sequencing error may be responsible. The rearrangement uses TRBV6-6 and TRBJ2-7; a possible D gene is TRBD2 (7 bases). Germline CDR1 reads MNHNY; CDR2 reads SVGAGI (reference sequence). The CDR3 loop spans 14 amino acids. The DNA for the CDR3 is TGTGCCATCAGTGAGGGAGGGGACATCTACGAGCAGTACTTC. It is translated as CAISEGGDIYEQYF.

The chain couples TRBV5-1 to TRBJ1-2; no firm D call. Trimming took off 7 bases at V and 4 bases at J, with 17 bases between the two ends. Per the germline V gene, CDR1 is SGHRS and CDR2 is YFSETQ. This CDR3 comprises 14 residues. The CDR3 nucleotides read TGCGCCAGCGCCCCAAGGGATGGCGCCTATGGCTACACCTTC. It specifies CASAPRDGAYGYTF.

V usage is TRBV27 and J usage is TRBJ1-4, with D unresolved. Germline lookup yields CDR1 MNHEY and CDR2 SMNVEV (reference sequence). The ends were cut back, 3 bases at V and 7 bases at J, with 18 bases in the middle. CDR3 length: 16 amino acids. The CDR3 DNA reads TGTGCCAGCAGTTTCTCATCTCCCACAAGAGGTGAAAAACTGTTTTTT. It yields the protein CASSFSSPTRGEKLFF.

The rearrangement links TRBV5-1 to TRBJ1-2; the match to TRBD1 covers 9 bases. The V gene end was trimmed by 4 bases and the J gene end by 4 bases; junction bases not matched to a gene: 8. The CDR3 runs 15 residues. CDR1 is SGHRS and CDR2 is YFSETQ in the germline V gene. CDR3 sequence (DNA): TGCGCCAGCAGCCCACAGACAGGGGGTGTCTATGGCTACACCTTC. Encoded protein: CASSPQTGGVYGYTF.

The rearrangement joins TRBV7-6 to TRBJ2-2, with a possible D match to TRBD1 (5 bases). Germline V lookup: CDR1 SGHVS, CDR2 FNYEAQ. The CDR3 is 15 amino acids. Trimming stripped 3 bases from V and 1 base from J, with 9 bases between. This chain's CDR3 is CASSLIQVNTGELFF. The CDR3 coding sequence is TGTGCCAGCAGCTTGATACAGGTGAACACCGGGGAGCTGTTTTTT.

This chain joins TRBV7-2 and TRBJ2-3, with D uncertain. There are 15 residues in the CDR3. Germline V lookup: CDR1 SGHTA, CDR2 FQGNSA. With 5 bases removed from V and 6 bases from J, the gap between germline ends came to 18 bases. CDR3 sequence reads: CASSKQIGVKDTQYF. CDR3 bases: TGTGCCAGCAGCAAACAAATAGGCGTAAAGGATACGCAGTATTTT.

V gene TRBV30 combines with J gene TRBJ2-3; 10 positions match TRBD2. The CDR3 has 16 residues. V trimming: 3 bases; J trimming: 5 bases; junction bases outside the gene matches: 11. Germline CDR1 and CDR2: GTSNPN and SVGIG (reference sequence). The CDR3 spells CAWSPGLAGVVDTQYF. CDR3 DNA sequence: TGTGCCTGGAGCCCCGGGCTAGCGGGAGTTGTAGATACGCAGTATTTT.

The chain recombines TRBV30 with TRBJ1-4; D is undetermined. The CDR3 covers 16 residues. Germline-derived CDR1 and CDR2 are GTSNPN and SVGIG (reference sequence). Trimming removed 1 base at V and 3 bases at J, with 15 bases between. The CDR3 loop is CAWSARIRQSNEKLFF. CDR3 in DNA: TGTGCCTGGAGTGCACGCATTAGGCAATCTAATGAAAAACTGTTTTTT.

This clone was detected only once. Here the CDR3 DNA reads TGTGCCAGCAGTGGGTCCCACCAGCCCCAGCATTTT. It translates to CASSGSHQPQHF. V gene TRBV28 combines with J gene TRBJ1-5; no definite D call. Deletions cut 5 bases from V and 7 bases from J, with 9 bases between. The CDR3 has 12 amino acids. The germline V gene encodes CDR1 MDHEN and CDR2 SYDVKM.

V usage is TRBV7-6 and J usage is TRBJ2-1, with D unclear. The CDR3 has 13 amino acids. From germline, CDR1 is SGHVS and CDR2 FNYEAQ. V lost 0 bases to trimming and J lost 7 bases, with 7 bases between them. CDR3: CASSLAYYNEQFF. In nucleotides, the CDR3 is TGTGCCAGCAGCTTAGCGTATTATAATGAGCAGTTCTTC.